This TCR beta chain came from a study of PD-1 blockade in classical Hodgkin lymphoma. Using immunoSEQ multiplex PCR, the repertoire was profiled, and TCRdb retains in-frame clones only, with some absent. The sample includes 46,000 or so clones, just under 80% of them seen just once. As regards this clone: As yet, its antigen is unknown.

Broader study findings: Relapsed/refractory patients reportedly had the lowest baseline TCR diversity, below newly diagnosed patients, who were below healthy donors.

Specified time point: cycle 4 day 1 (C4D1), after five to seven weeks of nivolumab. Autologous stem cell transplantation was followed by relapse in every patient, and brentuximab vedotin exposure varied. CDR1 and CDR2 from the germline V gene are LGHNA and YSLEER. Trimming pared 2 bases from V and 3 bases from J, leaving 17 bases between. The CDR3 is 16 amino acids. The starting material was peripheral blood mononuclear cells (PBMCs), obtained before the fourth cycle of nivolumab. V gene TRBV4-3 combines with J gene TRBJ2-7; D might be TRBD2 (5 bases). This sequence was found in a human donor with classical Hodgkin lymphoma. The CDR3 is CASSQSFSAVVYEQYF. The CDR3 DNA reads TGCGCCAGCAGCCAAAGCTTTTCAGCGGTAGTCTACGAGCAGTACTTC.